This TCR beta chain was captured in a study of T cells after somatic rescue of genetic block. Germline V CDR1 and CDR2: MNHNY, SVGAGI (reference sequence). This CDR3 contains 16 residues. V was pared by 4 bases and J by 4 bases, with 19 bases between. Sequencing was performed with immunoSEQ multiplex PCR; in TCRdb, only in-frame clones are kept and a portion is missing. The sample contains 13,000 or so clones, under 85% of which appear only once. This clone was seen more than once but under ten times. The V gene is TRBV6-6, the J gene TRBJ1-2, with a weak D call TRBD1 (6 bases). The specimen sequenced was peripheral blood mononuclear cells (PBMCs). The TCR was taken from a boy aged 10-17 years. This CDR3 is CASSFLGGGQGYGYTF. CDR3 sequence (DNA): TGTGCCAGCAGTTTCCTTGGGGGGGGGCAAGGCTATGGCTACACCTTC.